Reported below is one T cell receptor beta chain. Its antigen remains unknown. This specimen comes from a study of cytomegalovirus exposure and HLA in healthy donors. Whole-study findings and limits: The study flagged some 170 TCR beta chains as cytomegalovirus-associated. The productive fraction for most TCR beta V segments was about 90% or about 30% in an earlier analysis. The authors later linked a missense DCLRE1C variant to TCR beta V- and J-gene trimming. Compared with the approximately 700-donor mean, an Asian-associated ancestry cluster reportedly had fewer N-insertions, according to a later analysis.

Germline CDR1 and CDR2: GTSNPN and SVGIG (reference sequence). Losses at the gene ends were 8 bases for V and 5 bases for J; bases not matched to a gene: 9. The CDR3 sequence is 14 residues long. PCR was performed using 60 Vbeta and 13 Jbeta primers. Some clones are missing from TCRdb's copy, which holds only in-frame ones; the method was immunoSEQ multiplex PCR. The data contain some 140,000 clones, 80% to 85% of them singletons. The sequencing sample was made of PBMCs. The chain carries TRBV30 and TRBJ2-7, with 13 bases that match TRBD2. The sequence was collected from a woman in her forties or fifties in good health and CMV-seropositive. DNA of the CDR3: TGTGCCGCAAATCCCGGGACTAGCGGGAACGAGCAGTACTTC. Residues: CAANPGTSGNEQYF.